The clone carrying this T cell receptor (beta chain) was recorded many times. RNA transcripts yielded amplified TCR beta CDR3 regions. An initial round of RT-PCR targeting the TCR CDR3 relied on the HTBI primer set. Via MiXCR, TCRdb re-called the multiplex PCR reads, giving one row per CDR3 protein. The sample gives roughly 400,000 distinct CDR3 sequences, around 15% of which show up once; around 28% is in the top ten. Diagnosis relied on clinical symptoms, serum thyroxine and TRAb, thyroid ultrasound and orbital computed tomography. The sample belongs to a study of T cells in Graves' hyperthyroidism and ophthalmopathy. Across the whole study: Before any treatment, at initial diagnosis, peripheral blood was collected.

The CDR3 extends over 14 amino acids. The V and J ends lost 5 bases and 4 bases, in that order; junction bases with no gene match: 4. Germline-derived CDR1 and CDR2 are SGHVS and FQNEAQ. J is TRBJ2-7 and V is TRBV7-8; 11 bases line up with TRBD2. The receptor comes from a man aged 45-65 years with Graves' ophthalmopathy. Sequenced sample: blood. The CDR3 DNA follows: TGTGCCAGCAGCGAACGACTAGCGGGGTACGAGCAGTACTTC. Its protein is CASSERLAGYEQYF.